Listed below are T cell receptor beta chains from one sample, sequenced in a study of cytomegalovirus exposure and HLA in healthy donors. Here immunoSEQ multiplex PCR was the method, and the copy in TCRdb shows in-frame clones only, minus some. Of some 90,000 clones in the sample, over 75% were seen once. The material sequenced was PBMCs. These receptors were collected from a female donor in good health and CMV-seronegative. CDR3s leave out the opening cysteine and the closing phenylalanine or tryptophan.

TRBV27	13	TRBJ1-1	ASSTRQGPGTEAF
TRBV4-2	11	TRBJ1-2	ASSQVTDYGYT
TRBV2	10	TRBJ2-7	ASTGGSFEQY
TRBV15	14	TRBJ2-3	ATSRVAGGLTDTQY
TRBV7-8	17	TRBJ2-5	ASSLRGGSNLPYQETQY
TRBV7-9	12	TRBJ1-4	ASTGTGVDEKLF
TRBV5-4	12	TRBJ2-5	ASSRQGAGETQY
TRBV11-3	11	TRBJ2-1	ASSSELASEQF
TRBV5-4	14	TRBJ1-1	ASRQVRGNIDTEAF
TRBV15	10	TRBJ2-7	ATSPYTFEQY
TRBV10-2	13	TRBJ2-2	ASSEGTKWTGELF
TRBV2	14	TRBJ2-3	ASSPLGSGGADTQY
TRBV27	12	TRBJ2-7	ASSLAGGAYEQY
TRBV28	11	TRBJ1-5	ASIRTGDQPQH
TRBV15	12	TRBJ1-1	ATSTEPRSTEAF
TRBV9	12	TRBJ2-5	ASSVDRVQETQY
TRBV5-6	13	TRBJ2-3	ASSSGLASTDTQY
TRBV6-1	13	TRBJ2-7	ASRREGTGFYEQY
TRBV6-5	13	TRBJ2-5	ASSFTGGRGETQY
TRBV9	15	TRBJ1-2	ASSVRDRLSLNYGYT
TRBV2	10	TRBJ2-1	ASSLTGVEQF
TRBV11-2	12	TRBJ2-5	ASSWTSGRETQY
TRBV7-9	11	TRBJ1-2	ASQSPVSGGYT
TRBV2	12	TRBJ2-2	ASLRDNRGGELF
TRBV15	13	TRBJ1-1	ATSRQGPQNTEAF
TRBV2	14	TRBJ2-6	ASSATGFSGANVLT
TRBV4-3	15	TRBJ2-1	ASSQDRGGILYNEQF
TRBV6-1	14	TRBJ2-2	ASSEGIAGNTGELF
TRBV5-1	12	TRBJ2-5	ASSLRAGQETQY
TRBV5-1	15	TRBJ2-1	ASSFSRTGWWVDEQF
TRBV2	9	TRBJ2-3	ASSEGGTQY
TRBV7-7	13	TRBJ2-3	ASSLLAGAGDTQY
TRBV4-2	15	TRBJ1-3	ASSQEVASSSGNTIY
TRBV7-6	13	TRBJ2-7	ASSAGQGPFYEQY
TRBV19	13	TRBJ1-3	ASSPLDTSGNTIY
TRBV6-6	10	TRBJ1-1	ASSTGGREAF
TRBV5-6	12	TRBJ2-7	ASSFAWGAYEQY
TRBV6-6	11	TRBJ2-7	ASREGQRYEQY
TRBV10-3	13	TRBJ1-2	AISLQGRTNYGYT
TRBV30	14	TRBJ2-1	AWSVEGTSGGNEQF
TRBV5-1	12	TRBJ2-1	ASSTDRVYNEQF
TRBV5-4	13	TRBJ2-5	ASSAGGANQETQY
TRBV28	12	TRBJ2-7	AGDADGGVYEQY
TRBV4-2	12	TRBJ2-2	ASSPLLSPGELF
TRBV5-4	14	TRBJ2-3	ASSLAPGGGTDTQY
TRBV5-6	14	TRBJ2-7	ASSLERGTVDYEQY
TRBV19	14	TRBJ2-5	ASSPGPGLGGETQY
TRBV30	10	TRBJ1-1	ACRTVGTEAF
TRBV7-9	16	TRBJ2-1	ASSFGTSGLEQNNEQF
TRBV28	13	TRBJ2-7	ASSLSGRLAYEQY
TRBV30	12	NA	AWSKDRVTYEQY
TRBV6-6	10	TRBJ1-1	ASSLQGGKAF